Presented here are 28 T cell receptor beta chains from one specimen sequenced in a study of sequential checkpoint blockade in melanoma (dated by TCRdb to about 2019). The library was prepared using the immunoSEQ multiplex PCR assay. TCRdb obtained this table from immuneACCESS and retained in-frame rearrangements with V and J assigned. These tables miss some clones; where compared with another copy, unresolved V genes account for less than half of the shortfall, and the remainder is unexplained. Present in this sample are about 19,000 clones, just under 75% of which were seen just once. The ten largest clones capture roughly 22% of the sample. The sample's treatment or condition label, decoded: randomized to nivolumab then ipilimumab (arm A) or the reverse (arm B). Specimen: CD8+ T cells sorted from blood (inferred from file names), collected from a patient given nivolumab and ipilimumab in sequence. The source of these receptors is a human donor with melanoma.

This chain connects TRBV25-1 to TRBJ2-7; 7 bases line up with TRBD1. Germline loops: CDR1 MGHDK, CDR2 SYGVNS. V shed 3 bases, J shed 3 bases, and the junction held 11 bases outside the gene matches. CDR3 length: 16 amino acids. This chain's CDR3 is CASSDTTGTVHYEQYF. The CDR3 DNA reads as TGTGCCAGCAGTGATACCACCGGGACAGTACACTACGAGCAGTACTTC.

CDR3 loop: CASSYSFFSYEQYF. CDR3 nucleotide sequence: TGTGCCAGTAGTTACAGTTTCTTCTCCTACGAGCAGTACTTC. The chain has TRBV19 and TRBJ2-7, with D uncertain. The CDR3 spans 14 residues. Per the germline V gene, CDR1 is LNHDA and CDR2 is SQIVND (reference sequence). Trimming removed 5 bases from V and 0 bases from J, with 11 bases in between.

For this clone: A much bigger clone sits one base away, suggesting this may be a read error. This specimen includes other DNA sequences encoding the same CDR3. The gene calls are TRBV6-4 and TRBJ2-3, with TRBD1 identical over 7 bases. Germline CDR1 MRHNA, CDR2 SNTAGT. There are 15 residues in the CDR3. The J segment lost 1 base and the V segment lost 2 bases, leaving 3 bases of the junction unmatched. The CDR3 region is CASSDGTGGTDTQYF. In DNA, the CDR3 is TGTGCCAGCAGTGACGGAACAGGGGGCACAGATACGCAGTATTTT.

V and J are TRBV7-9 and TRBJ2-5; 7 bases map to TRBD2. V was clipped by 5 bases and J by 3 bases; unmatched bases: 18. Germline V gene lookup returns CDR1 SEHNR and CDR2 FQNEAQ (reference sequence). This CDR3 is built from 18 residues. The CDR3 spells CASSTPPTSRRWEETQYF. CDR3 DNA sequence: TGTGCCAGCAGCACTCCACCGACTAGCAGACGTTGGGAAGAGACCCAGTACTTC.

The chain carries TRBV7-9 and TRBJ1-2, with TRBD1 as a possible D gene (6 bases). The ends were cut back, 4 bases at V and 2 bases at J, with 14 bases in the middle. Germline V CDR1 and CDR2: SEHNR, FQNEAQ (reference sequence). The CDR3 extends over 15 amino acids. CDR3: CASSSAAGANYGYTF. The CDR3 bases are TGTGCCAGCAGCTCCGCCGCAGGGGCGAACTATGGCTACACCTTC.

This chain connects TRBV7-3 to TRBJ2-1, with a possible D match to TRBD1 (5 bases). This CDR3 comprises 13 residues. The germline V gene encodes CDR1 SGHTA and CDR2 FQGTGA. Between the trimmed V and J ends, which lost 5 bases and 5 bases, there was a span of 10 bases. CDR3 protein: CASSPDSHNEQFF. The CDR3 DNA reads TGTGCCAGCAGCCCCGACAGTCACAATGAGCAGTTCTTC.

The V call is TRBV7-9, the J call TRBJ2-1, with 11 nucleotides matching TRBD2. The CDR3 is made up of 14 amino acids. With V trimmed by 5 bases and J by 6 bases, 3 bases remained unmatched. Germline CDR1 is SEHNR and CDR2 is FQNEAQ (reference sequence). CDR3 bases: TGTGCCAGCAGCCCGACTAGCGGGGTCAATGAGCAGTTCTTC. It encodes CASSPTSGVNEQFF.

The gene calls are TRBV27 and TRBJ1-2; D remains unclear. This CDR3 is 14 amino acids long. Germline V lookup: CDR1 MNHEY, CDR2 SMNVEV (reference sequence). V was shortened by 7 bases and J by 4 bases, with 16 bases between the two germline ends. As DNA, the CDR3 is TGTGCCAGCACCCCGGACGGGGATGCCTATGGCTACACCTTC. Amino acid sequence: CASTPDGDAYGYTF.

The J gene is TRBJ2-7, the V gene TRBV28; D is unresolved. Germline CDR1 is MDHEN and CDR2 is SYDVKM. V was pared by 6 bases and J by 0 bases, with 18 bases between. The CDR3 totals 16 residues. The CDR3 DNA reads as TGTGCCAGCAGGCCTGCCCTAGTCCCGAGCTCCTACGAGCAGTACTTC. This sequence encodes CASRPALVPSSYEQYF.

In this sample, this clone turned up once. The chain is built from TRBV2 and TRBJ2-7; D might be TRBD2 (5 bases). The CDR3 runs 13 residues. Germline V gene data show CDR1 as SNHLY and CDR2 as FYNNEI. Deletions cut 3 bases from V and 3 bases from J, with 9 bases between. CDR3 bases: TGTGCCAGCAGTGATAGCCGGGACTACGAGCAGTACTTC. Amino acids: CASSDSRDYEQYF.

In its sample, this clone ranks as large. The V and J genes are TRBV10-2 and TRBJ2-7; D may be TRBD2 (5 bases). In germline, CDR1 is WSHSY, CDR2 SAAADI. With 0 bases removed from V and 6 bases from J, the gap between germline ends came to 12 bases. This CDR3 contains 14 residues. The DNA of the CDR3 is TGCGCCAGCAGTGAGTCGACGGGGATTATCGAGCAGTACTTC. This codes for CASSESTGIIEQYF.

The J gene is TRBJ1-6, the V gene TRBV28, with 10 bases aligning to TRBD1. V lost 3 bases, J lost 5 bases, and 7 bases stayed unmatched. The CDR3 length is 17 residues. Germline assignment: CDR1 MDHEN and CDR2 SYDVKM. The CDR3 loop is CASSLGTGVSNNSPLHF. CDR3 in DNA: TGTGCCAGCAGTTTGGGGACAGGGGTTTCAAATAATTCACCCCTCCACTTT.

The genes are TRBV7-9 and TRBJ2-1; D gene ambiguous. Germline CDR1 is SEHNR and CDR2 is FQNEAQ (reference sequence). The length of the CDR3 is 18 residues. Trimming pared 5 bases from V and 5 bases from J, leaving 25 bases between. DNA for the CDR3: TGTGCCAGCAGCCCACCCCCGCGCGGCCCGTCGAACCACAATGAGCAGTTCTTC. Its translation is CASSPPPRGPSNHNEQFF.

The gene calls are TRBV15 and TRBJ2-3; a possible D gene is TRBD1 (6 bases). Germline loops: CDR1 LNHNV, CDR2 YYDKDF (reference sequence). Between the trimmed V and J ends, which lost 3 bases and 8 bases, there was a span of 18 bases. CDR3 length: 15 amino acids. CDR3 sequence reads: CATSRDRGVASTQYF. In DNA, the CDR3 is TGTGCCACCAGCAGGGACAGAGGAGTTGCAAGTACGCAGTATTTT.

The chain combines TRBV7-9 with TRBJ1-1; D gene ambiguous. Germline loops: CDR1 SEHNR, CDR2 FQNEAQ (reference sequence). With 1 base removed from V and 2 bases from J, the gap between germline ends came to 8 bases. CDR3 length equals 14 residues. The chain's CDR3 is CASSLGEVNTEAFF. CDR3 in DNA: TGTGCCAGCAGCTTAGGAGAGGTAAACACTGAAGCTTTCTTT.

The CDR3 nucleotides read TGTGCCATCAGTGAGTCGAGCGCTCACCACGGCTACACCTTC. This encodes CAISESSAHHGYTF. The chain combines TRBV10-3 with TRBJ1-2; D unresolved. The length of the CDR3 is 14 residues. Per germline, CDR1 ENHRY and CDR2 SYGVKD. Trimming cost V 0 bases and J 8 bases, with 13 bases left between them.

About this clone itself: One end of the junction is discordant with germline, which a read error may explain. The CDR3 DNA follows: TGTGCAAGTACGTCCGGACAGGGGGCTAAGGAGCAGTACTTC. Translated, it gives CASTSGQGAKEQYF. V is TRBV19 and J is TRBJ2-7; TRBD1 aligns across 11 bases. Germline V gene sequence: CDR1 LNHDA, CDR2 SQIVND (reference sequence). CDR3 length: 14 amino acids.

This clone is labeled as large. The chain's CDR3 is CASSGQESSYEQYF. The CDR3 DNA reads TGTGCCAGCAGTGGGCAGGAAAGCTCCTACGAGCAGTACTTC. V gene TRBV27 combines with J gene TRBJ2-7; the D is unclear. Germline V gene sequence: CDR1 MNHEY, CDR2 SMNVEV (reference sequence). Trimming left V 5 bases short and J 0 bases short, with 11 bases between. This CDR3 contains 14 residues.

The chain couples TRBV7-2 to TRBJ2-7; 12 bases fit TRBD2. CDR3 length: 15 residues. Germline trimming cut 5 bases from V and 2 bases from J; bases unmatched to any gene: 4. The germline V gene encodes CDR1 SGHTA and CDR2 FQGNSA. CDR3 protein: CASSTGLAGPYEQYF. The CDR3 DNA follows: TGTGCCAGCAGCACCGGACTAGCGGGGCCCTACGAGCAGTACTTC.

The count of this clone is one. J is TRBJ2-2 and V is TRBV5-4; tentative D call: TRBD1 (6 bases). Germline V lookup: CDR1 SGHNT, CDR2 YYREEE (reference sequence). Trimming removed 7 bases at V and 3 bases at J, with 13 bases between. This CDR3 is built from 14 residues. This CDR3 reads CASGERGYTGELFF. DNA of the CDR3: TGTGCCAGCGGAGAAAGGGGGTACACCGGGGAGCTGTTTTTT. The full variable domain, its missing parts supplied by reference TRBV5-4 and TRBJ2-2, is ETGVTQSPTHLIKTRGQQVTLRCSSQSGHNTVSWYQQALGQGPQFIFQYYREEENGRGNFPPRFSGLQFPNYSSELNVNALELDDSALYLCASGERGYTGELFFGEGSRLTVL.

This clone has just one count. A read error may produce the germline difference seen at one junction end. The rearrangement uses TRBV4-1 and TRBJ1-4; 9 bases are shared with TRBD1. This CDR3 has 16 amino acids. Per the germline V gene, CDR1 is MGHRA and CDR2 is YSYEKL. CDR3 sequence reads: CASRQDYGTGTEKLFF. For the CDR3, the DNA is TGCGCCAGCAGACAAGATTACGGGACAGGGACCGAAAAACTGTTTTTT.

The chain links TRBV6-5 to TRBJ1-1, with D perhaps TRBD1 (5 bases). The CDR3 length is 15 residues. V was cut by 0 bases and J by 2 bases, with 10 bases left in between. Germline values: CDR1 MNHEY, CDR2 SVGAGI. The CDR3: CASSYSRGGNTEAFF. The CDR3 DNA reads as TGTGCCAGCAGTTACTCGCGCGGGGGTAACACTGAAGCTTTCTTT.

The gene calls are TRBV7-8 and TRBJ2-1, with TRBD2 identical over 10 bases. Trimming removed 5 bases from V and 4 bases from J; junction bases left unmatched: 5. This CDR3 spans 15 amino acids. The germline gives CDR1 SGHVS, CDR2 FQNEAQ. This CDR3 is CASSGLAALYNEQFF. CDR3 bases: TGTGCCAGCAGCGGACTAGCGGCATTATACAATGAGCAGTTCTTC.

The chain recombines TRBV7-9 with TRBJ2-2; 7 bases align to TRBD1. The J segment lost 4 bases and the V segment lost 2 bases, leaving 4 bases of the junction unmatched. Germline CDR1 is SEHNR and CDR2 is FQNEAQ (reference sequence). The CDR3 has 15 amino acids. The CDR3 DNA follows: TGTGCCAGCAGCTTACAGGACAGGAGCACCGGGGAGCTGTTTTTT. It codes for CASSLQDRSTGELFF.

This clone came up a few times. The chain carries TRBV9 and TRBJ2-7; 9 bases line up with TRBD1. Germline V lookup: CDR1 SGDLS, CDR2 YYNGEE. This CDR3 comprises 15 residues. The J segment lost 2 bases and the V segment lost 4 bases, leaving 7 bases of the junction unmatched. The CDR3 here is CASSFGTGLTYEQYF. The CDR3 DNA reads TGTGCCAGCAGCTTCGGGACAGGGCTAACCTACGAGCAGTACTTC.

This sequence joins TRBV7-8 and TRBJ2-7; 8 nucleotides line up with TRBD1. Germline V gene lookup returns CDR1 SGHVS and CDR2 FQNEAQ. The CDR3 loop spans 16 amino acids. The V gene end was trimmed by 2 bases and the J gene end by 0 bases; junction bases not matched to a gene: 6. For the CDR3, the DNA is TGTGCCAGCAGCTTACCCGGACAGGGCAGCTCCTACGAGCAGTACTTC. Protein sequence: CASSLPGQGSSYEQYF.

The CDR3 DNA reads TGTGCCACCAGCACCCCCGAGAAGAGCAATCAGCCCCAGCATTTT. Encoded protein: CATSTPEKSNQPQHF. The rearrangement joins TRBV15 to TRBJ1-5, with D unresolved. The V gene lost 4 bases and the J gene lost 1 base, with 11 bases spanning the gap. Per the germline V gene, CDR1 is LNHNV and CDR2 is YYDKDF (reference sequence). This CDR3 has 15 residues.

V gene TRBV5-1 combines with J gene TRBJ2-7, with 8 bases lining up with TRBD1. This CDR3 is built from 15 residues. Germline lookup yields CDR1 SGHRS and CDR2 YFSETQ. V lost 0 bases and J lost 0; bases outside the gene matches: 2. CDR3 protein: CASSLGTGSSYEQYF. The DNA for the CDR3 is TGCGCCAGCAGCTTGGGGACAGGGAGCTCCTACGAGCAGTACTTC. Complete variable domain (other parts from reference TRBV5-1 and TRBJ2-7): KAGVTQTPRYLIKTRGQQVTLSCSPISGHRSVSWYQQTPGQGLQFLFEYFSETQRNKGNFPGRFSGRQFSNSRSEMNVSTLELGDSALYLCASSLGTGSSYEQYFGPGTRLTVT.